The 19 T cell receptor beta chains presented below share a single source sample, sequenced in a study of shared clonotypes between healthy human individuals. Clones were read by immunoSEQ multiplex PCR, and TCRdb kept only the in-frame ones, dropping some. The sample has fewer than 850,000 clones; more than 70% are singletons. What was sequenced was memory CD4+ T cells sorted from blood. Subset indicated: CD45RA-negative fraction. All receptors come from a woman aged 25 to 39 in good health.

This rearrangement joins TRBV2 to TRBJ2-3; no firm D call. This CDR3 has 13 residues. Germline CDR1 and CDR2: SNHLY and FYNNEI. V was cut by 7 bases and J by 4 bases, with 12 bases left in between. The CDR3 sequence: CASNGRSPDTQYF. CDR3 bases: TGTGCCAGCAATGGGCGATCCCCAGATACGCAGTATTTT.

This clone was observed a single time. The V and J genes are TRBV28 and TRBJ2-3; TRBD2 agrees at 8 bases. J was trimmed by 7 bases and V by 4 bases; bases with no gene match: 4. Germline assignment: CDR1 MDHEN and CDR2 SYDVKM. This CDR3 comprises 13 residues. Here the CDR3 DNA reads TGTGCCAGCAGTTATAGCGGGGATAATACGCAGTATTTT. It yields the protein CASSYSGDNTQYF.

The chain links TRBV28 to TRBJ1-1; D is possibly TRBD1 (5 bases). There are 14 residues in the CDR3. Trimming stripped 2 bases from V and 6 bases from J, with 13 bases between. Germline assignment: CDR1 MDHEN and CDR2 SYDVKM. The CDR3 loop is CASSLNGQGAEAFF. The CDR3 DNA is TGTGCCAGCAGTTTAAATGGTCAAGGGGCTGAAGCTTTCTTT.

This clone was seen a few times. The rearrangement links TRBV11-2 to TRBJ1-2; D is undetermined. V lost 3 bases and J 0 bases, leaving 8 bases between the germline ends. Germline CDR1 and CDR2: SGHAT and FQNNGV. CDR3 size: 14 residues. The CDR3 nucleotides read TGTGCCAGCAGCTTGGGCATTGCTAACTATGGCTACACCTTC. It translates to CASSLGIANYGYTF.

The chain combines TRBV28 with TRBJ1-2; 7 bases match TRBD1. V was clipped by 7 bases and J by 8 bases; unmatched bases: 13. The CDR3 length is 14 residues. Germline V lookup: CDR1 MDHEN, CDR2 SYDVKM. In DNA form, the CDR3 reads TGTGCCAGCACGGAACAAGGGGGCACTCGGGGCTACACCTTC. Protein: CASTEQGGTRGYTF.

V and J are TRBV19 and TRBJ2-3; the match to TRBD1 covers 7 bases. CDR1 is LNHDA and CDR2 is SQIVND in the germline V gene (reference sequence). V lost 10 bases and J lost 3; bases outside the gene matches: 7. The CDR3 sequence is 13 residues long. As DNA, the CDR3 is TGTGCCACTTCACGGGGACAGACAGATACGCAGTATTTT. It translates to CATSRGQTDTQYF.

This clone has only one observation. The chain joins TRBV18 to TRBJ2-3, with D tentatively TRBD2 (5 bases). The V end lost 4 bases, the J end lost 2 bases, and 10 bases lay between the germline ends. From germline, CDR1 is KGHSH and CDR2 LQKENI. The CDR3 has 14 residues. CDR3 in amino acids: CASSLTKDTDTQYF. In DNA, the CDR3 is TGTGCCAGCTCACTGACTAAAGACACAGATACGCAGTATTTT.

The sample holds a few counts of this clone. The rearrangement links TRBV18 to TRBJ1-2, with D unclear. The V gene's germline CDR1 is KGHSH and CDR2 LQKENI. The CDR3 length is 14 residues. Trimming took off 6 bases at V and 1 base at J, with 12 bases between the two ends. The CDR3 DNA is TGTGCCAGCTCCCTGGACCGAAGTAACTATGGCTACACCTTC. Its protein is CASSLDRSNYGYTF.

The CDR3 region is CASSAWDSATNEKLFF. DNA for the CDR3: TGTGCCAGCAGCGCCTGGGACAGTGCAACTAATGAAAAACTGTTTTTT. The chain combines TRBV7-9 with TRBJ1-4; 7 bases map to TRBD1. CDR3 length equals 16 residues. Trimming cost V 5 bases and J 0 bases; bases outside gene matches: 6. Germline lookup yields CDR1 SEHNR and CDR2 FQNEAQ (reference sequence).

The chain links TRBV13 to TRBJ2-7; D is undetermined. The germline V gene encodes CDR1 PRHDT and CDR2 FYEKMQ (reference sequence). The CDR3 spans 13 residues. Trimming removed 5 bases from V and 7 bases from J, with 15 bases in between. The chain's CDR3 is CASSPQAFSEQYF. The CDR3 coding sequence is TGTGCCAGCAGCCCCCAGGCTTTCTCTGAGCAGTACTTC.

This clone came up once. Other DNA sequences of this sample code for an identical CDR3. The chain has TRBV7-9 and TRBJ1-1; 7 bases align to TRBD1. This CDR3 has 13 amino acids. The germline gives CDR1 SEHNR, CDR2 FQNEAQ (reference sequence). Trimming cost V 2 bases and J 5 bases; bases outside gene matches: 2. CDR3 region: CASSLTGETEAFF. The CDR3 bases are TGTGCCAGCAGCTTAACAGGGGAGACTGAAGCTTTCTTT.

The CDR3 region has the DNA TGTGCCAGCAGCTTGAAGTCTAGCGGGATTTCAGGGCTGTTTTTT. Amino acids: CASSLKSSGISGLFF. V is TRBV5-4 and J is TRBJ2-2, with 9 bases aligning to TRBD2. This CDR3 is built from 15 residues. Germline V gene data show CDR1 as SGHNT and CDR2 as YYREEE (reference sequence). J was trimmed by 13 bases and V by 1 base; bases with no gene match: 11.

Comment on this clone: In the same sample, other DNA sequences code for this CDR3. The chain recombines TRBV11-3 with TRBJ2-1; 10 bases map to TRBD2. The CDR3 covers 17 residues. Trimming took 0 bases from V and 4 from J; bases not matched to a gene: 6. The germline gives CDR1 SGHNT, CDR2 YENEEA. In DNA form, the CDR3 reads TGTGCCAGCAGCTTAGACGGCGGAGCGGGGGGGTACAATGAGCAGTTCTTC. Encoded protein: CASSLDGGAGGYNEQFF.

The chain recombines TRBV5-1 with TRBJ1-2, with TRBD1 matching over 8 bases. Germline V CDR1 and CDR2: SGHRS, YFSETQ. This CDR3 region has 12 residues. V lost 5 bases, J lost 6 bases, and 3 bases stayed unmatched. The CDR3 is CASRKDRDGYTF. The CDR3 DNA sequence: TGCGCCAGCAGAAAGGACAGGGATGGCTACACCTTC.

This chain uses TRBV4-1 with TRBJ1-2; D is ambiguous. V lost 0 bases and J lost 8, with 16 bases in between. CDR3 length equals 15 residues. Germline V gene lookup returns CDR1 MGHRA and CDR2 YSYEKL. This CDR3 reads CASSQDRVGSYGYTF. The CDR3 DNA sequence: TGCGCCAGCAGCCAAGATCGAGTGGGGAGTTACGGCTACACCTTC.

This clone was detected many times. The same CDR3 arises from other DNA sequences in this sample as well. This CDR3 is CASSLGGSGANVLTF. DNA for the CDR3: TGCGCCAGCAGCCTTGGAGGCTCTGGGGCCAACGTCCTGACTTTC. The V call is TRBV5-1, the J call TRBJ2-6; TRBD2 might be the D (5 bases). Trimming left V 4 bases short and J 0 bases short, with 8 bases between. From germline, CDR1 is SGHRS and CDR2 YFSETQ. The CDR3 is made up of 15 amino acids.

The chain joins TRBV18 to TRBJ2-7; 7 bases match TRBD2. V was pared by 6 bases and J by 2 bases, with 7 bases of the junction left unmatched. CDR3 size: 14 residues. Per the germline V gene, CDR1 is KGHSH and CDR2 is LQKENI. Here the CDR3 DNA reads TGTGCCAGCTCCCAATCTAGCGGAGCCTACGAGCAGTACTTC. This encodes CASSQSSGAYEQYF.

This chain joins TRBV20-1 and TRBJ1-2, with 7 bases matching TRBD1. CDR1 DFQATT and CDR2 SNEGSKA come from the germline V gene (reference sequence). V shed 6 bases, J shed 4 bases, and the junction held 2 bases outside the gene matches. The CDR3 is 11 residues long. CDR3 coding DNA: TGCAGTGCCGAGGGGGCCTATGGCTACACCTTC. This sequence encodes CSAEGAYGYTF.

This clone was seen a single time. This chain's CDR3 is CASSFRVYGPQHGRNEKLFF. The CDR3 bases are TGTGCCAGCAGTTTTAGGGTTTATGGACCTCAACACGGTAGAAATGAAAAACTGTTTTTT. This chain connects TRBV27 to TRBJ1-4; D not resolved. Germline assignment: CDR1 MNHEY and CDR2 SMNVEV (reference sequence). With 3 bases removed from V and 5 bases from J, the gap between germline ends came to 28 bases. The CDR3 length is 20 residues.